This TCR beta chain was found in a study of blood T cell repertoires in COVID-19. Study overall: Sites across the United States, Italy and Spain contributed samples from acute and convalescent COVID-19. PBMCs, B-cell-depleted T cells, or T cells were the source of the cDNA or gDNA that made up the material.

Authors' processing steps: It was from reference gene primer amplification that nucleated cell counts were estimated. Profiled with immunoSEQ multiplex PCR; TCRdb holds only in-frame clones, not every one. Clone size and V and J calls were adopted from that table, with D and trimming inferred from the DNA. Of approximately 250,000 clones listed, around nine tenths are singletons. Trimming took 6 bases from V and 1 from J; bases not matched to a gene: 10. CDR1 and CDR2 (germline): KGHDR, SFDVKD. CDR3 size: 17 residues. The chain is built from TRBV24-1 and TRBJ2-5; 10 bases map to TRBD2. The sequenced sample was peripheral blood. The clonotype was recovered from a man aged 40-50 years with active or convalescent COVID-19. CDR3 nucleotide sequence: TGTGCCACCAGTCCTCCCCAACTAGCGGGAATCCAAGAGACCCAGTACTTC. Protein sequence: CATSPPQLAGIQETQYF.